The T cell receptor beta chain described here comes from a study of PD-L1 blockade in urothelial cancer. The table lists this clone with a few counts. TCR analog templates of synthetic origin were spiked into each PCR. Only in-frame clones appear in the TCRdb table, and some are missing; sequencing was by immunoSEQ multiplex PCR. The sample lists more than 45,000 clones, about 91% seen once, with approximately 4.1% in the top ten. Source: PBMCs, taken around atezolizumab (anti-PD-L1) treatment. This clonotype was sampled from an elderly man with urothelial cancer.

This CDR3 is CASSKSRVGYGYTF. Here the CDR3 DNA reads TGTGCCAGTAGTAAGTCCCGGGTCGGCTATGGCTACACCTTC. The V call is TRBV19, the J call TRBJ1-2; D is uncertain. The CDR3 extends over 14 amino acids. The V gene lost 4 bases and the J gene lost 4 bases, with 13 bases spanning the gap. Per germline, CDR1 LNHDA and CDR2 SQIVND (reference sequence).